The rows below give T cell receptor beta chains drawn from one sample of a study of T cells in Graves' hyperthyroidism and ophthalmopathy. TCRdb called the multiplex PCR reads again in MiXCR, with one record for every CDR3 protein. This sample has nearly 750,000 distinct CDR3 sequences, with 30% to 40% found just once. The specimen was blood. These receptor sequences come from a woman between 40 and 55 years old with Graves' hyperthyroidism. Both conserved end residues are part of each CDR3. A D gene is named only where the DNA matches it firmly. The size of a clone is reported for some rows only, either as once, few or many, or as a class for expanded clones.

clone_size: few; j_call: TRBJ1-2; cdr3_length: 15; d_call: -; v_call: TRBV3-1; cdr3_nt: TGTGCCAGCAGTATTAGGACGCGGCCGTCGAATGGCTACACCTTC; cdr3_aa: CASSIRTRPSNGYTF
clone_size: -; j_call: TRBJ1-6; cdr3_length: 16; d_call: -; v_call: TRBV19; cdr3_nt: TGTGCCAGTAGTGAAACCGGGACACCTGATAATTCACCCCTCCACTTT; cdr3_aa: CASSETGTPDNSPLHF
clone_size: -; j_call: TRBJ2-5; cdr3_length: 14; d_call: -; v_call: TRBV24-1; cdr3_nt: TGTGCCACCAGTGACCAGAGGGGTGTCGAGACCCAGTACTTC; cdr3_aa: CATSDQRGVETQYF
clone_size: many; j_call: TRBJ1-2; cdr3_length: 12; d_call: -; v_call: TRBV25-1; cdr3_nt: TGTGCCAGCAGTGAACTCTACTATGGCTACACCTTC; cdr3_aa: CASSELYYGYTF
clone_size: few; j_call: TRBJ2-7; cdr3_length: 18; d_call: TRBD1; v_call: TRBV7-8; cdr3_nt: TGTGCCAGCAGCTTGACGAATTCCGGGACAGGGGGCTTTTACGAGCAGTACTTC; cdr3_aa: CASSLTNSGTGGFYEQYF
clone_size: few; j_call: TRBJ2-5; cdr3_length: 17; d_call: TRBD2; v_call: TRBV7-2; cdr3_nt: TGCGCCAGCAGCCCCGGGAACCAGCGGGGGGCCGGAGAGACCCAGTACTTC; cdr3_aa: CASSPGNQRGAGETQYF
clone_size: -; j_call: TRBJ1-5; cdr3_length: 16; d_call: -; v_call: TRBV2; cdr3_nt: TGTGCCAGCAGTGAGAGGGGGAGGGAAGCCAATCAGCCCCAGCATTTT; cdr3_aa: CASSERGREANQPQHF
clone_size: -; j_call: TRBJ2-5; cdr3_length: 15; d_call: -; v_call: TRBV2; cdr3_nt: TGTGCCAGCAGTCCGACCCAGACAGTCCAAGAGACCCAGTACTTC; cdr3_aa: CASSPTQTVQETQYF
clone_size: many; j_call: TRBJ1-3; cdr3_length: 13; d_call: -; v_call: TRBV29-1; cdr3_nt: TGCAGCGTTGATGAGGGGGCTGGAAACACCATATATTTT; cdr3_aa: CSVDEGAGNTIYF
clone_size: -; j_call: TRBJ1-2; cdr3_length: 17; d_call: -; v_call: TRBV19; cdr3_nt: TGTGCCAGTAGTATTCGCGGGGGCAACGGGATGGACTATGGCTACACCTTC; cdr3_aa: CASSIRGGNGMDYGYTF
clone_size: -; j_call: TRBJ1-2; cdr3_length: 14; d_call: TRBD1; v_call: TRBV4-3; cdr3_nt: TGCGCCAGCAGCCGACAGGGGCCTAACTATGGCTACACCTTC; cdr3_aa: CASSRQGPNYGYTF
clone_size: few; j_call: TRBJ1-3; cdr3_length: 15; d_call: -; v_call: TRBV9; cdr3_nt: TGTGCCAGCAGCGTAGATGTGAGCTCTGGAAACACCATATATTTT; cdr3_aa: CASSVDVSSGNTIYF
clone_size: many; j_call: TRBJ1-1; cdr3_length: 14; d_call: -; v_call: TRBV7-9; cdr3_nt: TGTGCCAGCAGCTTAAGCGGCGAGGGCACTGAAGCTTTCTTT; cdr3_aa: CASSLSGEGTEAFF
clone_size: many; j_call: TRBJ1-1; cdr3_length: 14; d_call: -; v_call: TRBV12-3/TRBV12-4; cdr3_nt: TGTGCCAGCAGCCAGACGGAGGGCTGGACTGAAGCTTTCTTT; cdr3_aa: CASSQTEGWTEAFF
clone_size: -; j_call: TRBJ1-2; cdr3_length: 17; d_call: TRBD1; v_call: TRBV29-1; cdr3_nt: TGCAGCGTTGACGACGAGACAGGGGGATTGTTGGGCTATGGCTACACCTTC; cdr3_aa: CSVDDETGGLLGYGYTF
clone_size: -; j_call: TRBJ2-7; cdr3_length: 16; d_call: -; v_call: TRBV19; cdr3_nt: TGTGCCAGTAGTATAGATCAGGGGTCGACAACCTACGAGCAGTACTTC; cdr3_aa: CASSIDQGSTTYEQYF
clone_size: many; j_call: TRBJ1-2; cdr3_length: 13; d_call: -; v_call: TRBV7-9; cdr3_nt: TGTGCCAGCAACCCCGAAAGAGCTTGGGGCTACACCTTC; cdr3_aa: CASNPERAWGYTF
clone_size: -; j_call: TRBJ2-5; cdr3_length: 12; d_call: -; v_call: TRBV19; cdr3_nt: TGTGCCAGTACCGCGGTGGTAGAGACCCAGTACTTC; cdr3_aa: CASTAVVETQYF
clone_size: -; j_call: TRBJ1-6; cdr3_length: 14; d_call: -; v_call: TRBV14; cdr3_nt: TGTGCCAGCAGCCAAGAGGGGGCCGATTCACCCCTCCACTTT; cdr3_aa: CASSQEGADSPLHF
clone_size: -; j_call: TRBJ2-6; cdr3_length: 17; d_call: -; v_call: TRBV29-1; cdr3_nt: TGCAGCGTTGAGACGGACGGGCCGTACTCTGGGGCCAACGTCCTGACTTTC; cdr3_aa: CSVETDGPYSGANVLTF
clone_size: many; j_call: TRBJ1-1; cdr3_length: 12; d_call: -; v_call: TRBV7-8; cdr3_nt: TGTGCCAGCAGCACCCGGACGTCTGAAGCTTTCTTT; cdr3_aa: CASSTRTSEAFF
clone_size: -; j_call: TRBJ1-4; cdr3_length: 15; d_call: -; v_call: TRBV7-2; cdr3_nt: TGTGCCAGCAGCCTAGGACATGCAACTAATGAAAAACTGTTTTTT; cdr3_aa: CASSLGHATNEKLFF
clone_size: -; j_call: TRBJ2-7; cdr3_length: 12; d_call: -; v_call: TRBV15; cdr3_nt: TGTGCCACCAGCAGTGAGTCCTACGAGCAGTACTTC; cdr3_aa: CATSSESYEQYF
clone_size: few; j_call: TRBJ1-1; cdr3_length: 14; d_call: -; v_call: TRBV19; cdr3_nt: TGTGCCAGCAGCCAAGCGGGGGCGGACACTGAAGCTTTCTTT; cdr3_aa: CASSQAGADTEAFF
clone_size: many; j_call: TRBJ2-7; cdr3_length: 13; d_call: TRBD1; v_call: TRBV20-1; cdr3_nt: TGCAGTGCTGGCACAGGGGGATCCTACGAGCAGTACTTC; cdr3_aa: CSAGTGGSYEQYF
clone_size: many; j_call: TRBJ1-1; cdr3_length: 13; d_call: -; v_call: TRBV29-1; cdr3_nt: TGCAGCGTTGTAACACGCCCGAACACTGAAGCTTTCTTT; cdr3_aa: CSVVTRPNTEAFF
clone_size: -; j_call: TRBJ2-2; cdr3_length: 16; d_call: TRBD1; v_call: TRBV4-1; cdr3_nt: TGCGCCAGCAGCCAAGATCGACAGGGAAGGGCCGGGGAGCTGTTTTTT; cdr3_aa: CASSQDRQGRAGELFF
clone_size: -; j_call: TRBJ1-5; cdr3_length: 20; d_call: -; v_call: TRBV9; cdr3_nt: TGTGCCAGCAGCGTAGAGGGGACGGGGGGGCCAAGTCATTACAATGAGCCCCAGCATTTT; cdr3_aa: CASSVEGTGGPSHYNEPQHF
clone_size: -; j_call: TRBJ1-2; cdr3_length: 16; d_call: -; v_call: TRBV7-4; cdr3_nt: TGTGCCAGCAGCTTAGCGTCGGGTCGGGGCCACTATGGCTACACCTTC; cdr3_aa: CASSLASGRGHYGYTF
clone_size: -; j_call: TRBJ1-2; cdr3_length: 13; d_call: TRBD1; v_call: TRBV19; cdr3_nt: TGTGCCAGTAGACCGGGACAGTGGCTTGGCTACACCTTC; cdr3_aa: CASRPGQWLGYTF
clone_size: few; j_call: TRBJ1-5; cdr3_length: 14; d_call: TRBD1; v_call: TRBV20-1; cdr3_nt: TGCAGTGCTAGAGACCAGGGGGGGAATCAGCCCCAGCATTTT; cdr3_aa: CSARDQGGNQPQHF
clone_size: -; j_call: TRBJ1-2; cdr3_length: 11; d_call: -; v_call: TRBV6-6; cdr3_nt: TGTGCCAGCTACAGGGCAGATGGCTACACCTTC; cdr3_aa: CASYRADGYTF